A single sample gave rise to the 24 T cell receptor beta chains below, sequenced in a study of control samples from healthy donors and cancer patients. Here immunoSEQ multiplex PCR was the method, and the copy in TCRdb shows in-frame clones only, minus some. The sample contains about 86,000 clones, roughly nine tenths of which appear only once. The sample was PBMCs. The receptors derive from a woman between 50 and 59 years old with colorectal cancer.

The J gene is TRBJ1-5, the V gene TRBV6-5, with D perhaps TRBD1 (5 bases). The CDR3 is 14 residues long. V was trimmed by 2 bases and J by 6 bases, leaving 11 bases between them. Looked up from germline, CDR1 is MNHEY and CDR2 is SVGAGI. CDR3 amino acids: CASSYGGVGQPQHF. The CDR3 coding sequence is TGTGCCAGCAGTTACGGGGGGGTAGGTCAGCCCCAGCATTTT.

The chain is built from TRBV10-3 and TRBJ1-2; tentative D call: TRBD1 (5 bases). Trimming left V 8 bases short and J 4 bases short, with 11 bases between. Germline V lookup: CDR1 ENHRY, CDR2 SYGVKD. The CDR3 totals 12 residues. The CDR3 reads CAIFGGIYGYTF. Written as DNA, the CDR3 is TGTGCCATCTTCGGGGGTATCTATGGCTACACCTTC.

The chain employs TRBV5-1 and TRBJ2-5, with a tentative D call TRBD1 (6 bases). Germline assignment: CDR1 SGHRS and CDR2 YFSETQ. V was clipped by 5 bases and J by 4 bases, with 21 bases between them. This CDR3 is built from 16 residues. The CDR3 protein is CASRDSFQGRGETQYF. The CDR3 bases are TGCGCCAGCAGGGACAGTTTCCAGGGGAGAGGAGAGACCCAGTACTTC.

The rearrangement links TRBV6-4 to TRBJ1-1; D is unresolved. Per the germline V gene, CDR1 is MRHNA and CDR2 is SNTAGT. V was cut by 6 bases and J by 1 base, with 9 bases left in between. The CDR3 runs 13 residues. CDR3 sequence (DNA): TGTGCCAGCAGCTCCGGTTCGAACACTGAAGCTTTCTTT. Its translation is CASSSGSNTEAFF.

The chain combines TRBV10-2 with TRBJ2-1, with a possible D match to TRBD1 (5 bases). Germline loops: CDR1 WSHSY, CDR2 SAAADI. The V and J ends lost 2 bases and 7 bases respectively, with 15 bases between them. The CDR3 contains 15 residues. The CDR3, as DNA: TGCGCCAGCAGTGAGGCAGGGCGTTTTGGAAATGAGCAGTTCTTC. Translation: CASSEAGRFGNEQFF.

The chain has TRBV4-3 and TRBJ1-4, with D unclear. Germline V lookup: CDR1 LGHNA, CDR2 YSLEER. CDR3 length: 14 residues. Deletions cut 1 base from V and 2 bases from J, with 5 bases between. The CDR3 region is CASSQGPTNEKLFF. The CDR3 DNA is TGCGCCAGCAGCCAAGGACCGACTAATGAAAAACTGTTTTTT.

The V call is TRBV3-1 (or the pseudogene TRBV3-2), the J call TRBJ1-3; 8 bases line up with TRBD1. The ends lost 5 bases at V and 2 bases at J; junction bases unmatched: 5. This CDR3 region has 15 residues. Germline V lookup: CDR1 LGHDT, CDR2 YNNKEL (reference sequence). This CDR3 is CASSTQGEAGNTIYF. CDR3 in DNA: TGTGCCAGCAGCACACAGGGGGAAGCTGGAAACACCATATATTTT.

The chain is built from TRBV6-5 and TRBJ1-1, with D possibly matching TRBD1 (5 bases). This CDR3 contains 14 residues. Germline V CDR1 and CDR2: MNHEY, SVGAGI. The V end lost 7 bases, the J end lost 3 bases, and 15 bases lay between the germline ends. CDR3 nucleotide sequence: TGTGCCAGCATCAAAAGCGGGGGGGACACTGAAGCTTTCTTT. Amino acids: CASIKSGGDTEAFF.

The genes are TRBV20-1 and TRBJ2-1, with TRBD2 identical over 10 bases. Trimming cost V 3 bases and J 2 bases; bases outside gene matches: 7. This CDR3 comprises 16 residues. CDR1 is DFQATT and CDR2 is SNEGSKA in the germline V gene (reference sequence). The CDR3 loop is CSASFDSGGTYNEQFF. The CDR3 DNA reads as TGCAGTGCTAGTTTCGATAGCGGGGGGACCTACAATGAGCAGTTCTTC.

The CDR3 sequence: CASSLALGPYNEQFF. The DNA for the CDR3 is TGTGCCAGCAGCTTAGCGCTCGGACCCTACAATGAGCAGTTCTTC. J is TRBJ2-1 and V is TRBV7-2; D is unresolved. The germline gives CDR1 SGHTA, CDR2 FQGNSA. The CDR3 consists of 15 residues. V gave up 0 bases and J gave up 2 bases, with 8 bases separating them.

The V call is TRBV7-3, the J call TRBJ2-1, with TRBD1 identical over 7 bases. Germline V gene data show CDR1 as SGHTA and CDR2 as FQGTGA. The length of the CDR3 is 16 residues. The V and J ends lost 4 bases and 2 bases, in that order; junction bases with no gene match: 8. The CDR3 DNA is TGTGCCAGCAGCTCCCGACAGGGTGGGACCTACAATGAGCAGTTCTTC. It encodes CASSSRQGGTYNEQFF.

The rearrangement uses TRBV24-1 and TRBJ2-3; 12 bases map to TRBD2. Germline V gene lookup returns CDR1 KGHDR and CDR2 SFDVKD. This CDR3 is 17 amino acids long. The V gene end was trimmed by 3 bases and the J gene end by 6 bases; junction bases not matched to a gene: 9. CDR3 amino acids: CATSDPSLAGGWDTQYF. In nucleotides, the CDR3 is TGTGCCACCAGTGATCCCTCCCTAGCGGGGGGGTGGGATACGCAGTATTTT.

This rearrangement joins TRBV7-9 to TRBJ1-2; TRBD1 aligns across 7 bases. Germline values: CDR1 SEHNR, CDR2 FQNEAQ (reference sequence). Unmatched junction bases numbered 7, after V lost 5 bases and J lost 4 bases. The CDR3 has 14 amino acids. The CDR3 loop reads CASSLTGVGYGYTF. DNA for the CDR3: TGTGCCAGCAGCCTAACAGGGGTTGGCTATGGCTACACCTTC.

The chain uses TRBV28 and TRBJ2-7, with 13 bases matching TRBD2. Per the germline V gene, CDR1 is MDHEN and CDR2 is SYDVKM. This CDR3 region has 17 residues. V gave up 6 bases and J gave up 4 bases; unmatched junction bases: 12. The CDR3 DNA reads TGTGCCAGCAGCCGCCCCCCGGGACTAGCGGGGAAGTACGAGCAGTACGTC. Its protein product is CASSRPPGLAGKYEQYV.

The chain combines TRBV5-8 with TRBJ1-1; D not certain. The CDR3 is 10 residues long. Germline CDR1 is SGHTS and CDR2 is YDEGEE. Trimming shortened V by 5 bases and J by 4 bases, and 3 bases separated the two germline ends. Here the CDR3 DNA reads TGTGCCAGCAGTGGCACTGAAGCTTTCTTT. It is translated as CASSGTEAFF.

V gene TRBV5-1 combines with J gene TRBJ2-5; TRBD2 agrees at 10 bases. The CDR3 has 16 residues. Germline CDR1 reads SGHRS; CDR2 reads YFSETQ. V lost 2 bases and J lost 5; bases outside the gene matches: 9. Here the CDR3 reads CASSLSGGAPLETQYF. CDR3 nucleotides: TGCGCCAGCAGCTTAAGCGGGGGGGCCCCCCTGGAGACCCAGTACTTC.

J is TRBJ1-1 and V is TRBV6-1; D remains unclear. Germline V gene data show CDR1 as MNHNS and CDR2 as SASEGT. V was cut by 3 bases and J by 3 bases, with 11 bases left in between. This CDR3 contains 14 residues. In DNA form, the CDR3 reads TGTGCCAGCAGTGAGAAGCGTCGGGACACTGAAGCTTTCTTT. Translating it yields CASSEKRRDTEAFF.

The CDR3 spells CASSQDRYGYTF. CDR3 coding DNA: TGTGCCAGCAGCCAAGACCGCTATGGCTACACCTTC. The chain links TRBV3-1 (or the pseudogene TRBV3-2) to TRBJ1-2; D uncertain. The CDR3 sequence is 12 residues long. Looked up from germline, CDR1 is LGHDT and CDR2 is YNNKEL (reference sequence). The V end lost 0 bases, the J end lost 4 bases, and 3 bases lay between the germline ends.

CDR3 bases: TGTGCCAGCAGTTTTGGGGAGAACAATGAGCAGTTCTTC. Translation gives CASSFGENNEQFF. The rearrangement uses TRBV12-3 or TRBV12-4 and TRBJ2-1, with a possible D match to TRBD2 (5 bases). V was shortened by 3 bases and J by 5 bases, with 8 bases between the two germline ends. The CDR3 spans 13 residues.

This sequence joins TRBV3-1 (or the pseudogene TRBV3-2) and TRBJ2-6; D remains unclear. V lost 1 base and J lost 0, with 1 base in between. The CDR3 runs to 14 residues. CDR1 and CDR2 (germline): LGHDT, YNNKEL (reference sequence). The CDR3 DNA reads TGTGCCAGCAGCCAAGCCTCTGGGGCCAACGTCCTGACTTTC. Translated: CASSQASGANVLTF.

The V call is TRBV24-1, the J call TRBJ2-1; the match to TRBD1 covers 8 bases. This CDR3 has 13 amino acids. Germline lookup yields CDR1 KGHDR and CDR2 SFDVKD. Trimming cost V 7 bases and J 6 bases; bases outside gene matches: 4. CDR3 nucleotides: TGTGCCACCAGATTCACAGGGGGCAATGAGCAGTTCTTC. Translating it yields CATRFTGGNEQFF.

The chain joins TRBV28 to TRBJ2-1; D is perhaps TRBD1 (6 bases). Trimming removed 6 bases at V and 4 bases at J, with 16 bases between. This CDR3 has 15 amino acids. In germline, CDR1 is MDHEN, CDR2 SYDVKM. CDR3 sequence (DNA): TGTGCCAGCAGACTACAGGGAAGTACTTACAATGAGCAGTTCTTC. Translation gives CASRLQGSTYNEQFF. Together with reference TRBV28 and TRBJ2-1, the CDR3 gives the full variable domain: DVKVTQSSRYLVKRTGEKVFLECVQDMDHENMFWYRQDPGLGLRLIYFSYDVKMKEKGDIPEGYSVSREKKERFSLILESASTNQTSMYLCASRLQGSTYNEQFFGPGTRLTVL.

V is TRBV29-1 and J is TRBJ2-1, with 9 bases lining up with TRBD1. The V and J ends lost 5 bases and 8 bases, in that order; junction bases with no gene match: 16. The CDR3 sequence is 16 residues long. Germline V lookup: CDR1 SQVTM, CDR2 ANQGSEA. The CDR3 nucleotides read TGCAGCGTTTCGGGGTTGACAGGGGGTAATTTTGATGAGCAGTTCTTC. It translates to CSVSGLTGGNFDEQFF.

The chain carries TRBV6-4 and TRBJ1-1; D uncertain. V was pared by 8 bases and J by 3 bases, with 13 bases between. The germline CDR1 and CDR2 sequences are MRHNA and SNTAGT. This CDR3 is 13 amino acids long. DNA of the CDR3: TGTGCCAGCTCCCCTGCGGCAGACACTGAAGCTTTCTTT. Translating it yields CASSPAADTEAFF.